The 28 T cell receptor beta chains below come from one sample, sequenced in a study of T-cell reconstitution after alpha-beta-depleted transplantation in children (dated by TCRdb to about 2016). The library relied on PCR. Sequencing relied on an Illumina HiSeq 2500. Molecular barcoding was employed in the preparation of TCR libraries, with unique molecular identifiers being used to normalize TCRbeta repertoire quantification. The public reads were quality trimmed at Q25 with fastp and then assembled into clones with MiXCR by TCRdb, keeping productive beta chains. Rows with a matching CDR3 protein are joined into one entry that keeps the most common DNA and genes. This sample has fewer than 550,000 distinct CDR3 sequences in its table, and 11% of those were observed once. The ten most abundant clones make up roughly 5.5% of the sample. The specimen comprised PBMCs from the stem cell graft donor, sampled from the stem cell graft. The source is a human donor who donated a stem cell graft to a child with acute myeloid leukemia.

This clonotype turned up a few times. This chain links TRBV12-3 or TRBV12-4 with TRBJ2-3, with 8 bases fitting TRBD2. The CDR3 is made up of 16 amino acids. V lost 4 bases and J lost 4; bases outside the gene matches: 10. The CDR3 loop is CASSYGAGGTPDTQYF. The CDR3 DNA is TGTGCCAGCAGTTATGGGGCGGGGGGCACCCCAGATACGCAGTATTTT.

J is TRBJ1-6 and V is TRBV3-1; TRBD1 matches 7 bases. CDR3 length equals 15 residues. Per germline, CDR1 LGHDT and CDR2 YNNKEL (reference sequence). Trimming at V came to 1 base and at J to 3 bases, leaving 0 bases not matched to a gene. The DNA for the CDR3 is TGTGCCAGCAGCCAAGCAGGGGGCTATAATTCACCCCTCCACTTT. Residues: CASSQAGGYNSPLHF. Supplemented by reference TRBV3-1 and TRBJ1-6, the full variable domain reads DTAVSQTPKYLVTQMGNDKSIKCEQNLGHDTMYWYKQDSKKFLKIMFSYNNKELIINETVPNRFSPKSPDKAHLNLHINSLELGDSAVYFCASSQAGGYNSPLHFGNGTRLTVT.

This chain connects TRBV5-6 to TRBJ2-1, with a weak D call TRBD2 (5 bases). The CDR3 totals 14 residues. V gave up 0 bases and J gave up 14 bases, with 18 bases separating them. The germline V gene encodes CDR1 SGHDT and CDR2 YYEEEE. The CDR3 protein is CASSLGSWDTGKFF. As DNA, the CDR3 is TGTGCCAGCAGCTTGGGTTCGTGGGATACGGGAAAGTTCTTC.

On this clonotype itself: Relative to the germline gene, one junction end is altered; a read error may explain this. The rearrangement joins TRBV7-7 to TRBJ2-3; a possible D gene is TRBD1 (7 bases). This CDR3 region has 15 residues. In germline, CDR1 is SSHAT, CDR2 FNYEAQ (reference sequence). CDR3 nucleotide sequence: TGTGCTAGCAGCAGAGATCAGGGGGGCAAAGATACGCAGTATTTT. This encodes CASSRDQGGKDTQYF. The variable domain in full, with the rest retrieved from reference TRBV7-7 and TRBJ2-3, is GAGVSQSPRYKVTKRGQDVTLRCDPISSHATLYWYQQALGQGPEFLTYFNYEAQPDKSGLPSDRFSAERPEGSISTLTIQRTEQRDSAMYRCASSRDQGGKDTQYFGPGTRLTVL.

In its sample, this clonotype was seen many times. The chain couples TRBV3-1 to TRBJ2-7, with TRBD2 matching 9 bases. V shed 4 bases and J 1 base; nucleotides not matched to a gene: 2. The CDR3 consists of 14 residues. Germline V CDR1 and CDR2: LGHDT, YNNKEL (reference sequence). The chain's CDR3 is CASSPSGMSYEQYF. CDR3 bases: TGTGCCAGCAGCCCTAGCGGGATGTCCTACGAGCAGTACTTC.

The CDR3 reads CASSPGVLGDYSPLHF. The CDR3 DNA reads as TGTGCCAGCAGCCCAGGCGTGTTGGGCGATTATTCACCCCTCCACTTT. The J gene is TRBJ1-6, the V gene TRBV7-3, with D unresolved. This CDR3 spans 16 amino acids. V was shortened by 5 bases and J by 8 bases, with 19 bases between the two germline ends. Germline values: CDR1 SGHTA, CDR2 FQGTGA.

The chain joins TRBV20-1 to TRBJ2-7, with 9 bases that match TRBD1. The CDR3 runs to 14 residues. Trimming removed 5 bases from V and 4 bases from J; junction bases left unmatched: 9. Germline CDR1 is DFQATT and CDR2 is SNEGSKA (reference sequence). The CDR3 sequence: CSAQVPGQGYEQYF. CDR3 nucleotides: TGCAGTGCTCAAGTTCCCGGACAGGGGTACGAGCAGTACTTC.

The rearrangement joins TRBV7-8 to TRBJ1-5, with D maybe TRBD1 (5 bases). The V end lost 1 base, the J end lost 1 base, and 11 bases lay between the germline ends. This CDR3 is built from 16 residues. Germline CDR1 is SGHVS and CDR2 is FQNEAQ. CDR3 bases: TGTGCCAGCAGCTTAGAGTCGGGGGGAAGCAATCAGCCCCAGCATTTT. Translated: CASSLESGGSNQPQHF.

The sample holds many counts of this clonotype. The CDR3 nucleotides read TGCGCCAGCAGCCAAGGCACTAGCGGCGTAACCTACGAGCAGTACTTC. Protein sequence: CASSQGTSGVTYEQYF. V gene TRBV4-3 combines with J gene TRBJ2-7; 8 nucleotides match TRBD2. The V gene end was trimmed by 1 base and the J gene end by 2 bases; junction bases not matched to a gene: 7. This CDR3 spans 16 amino acids. Germline V gives CDR1 LGHNA, CDR2 YSLEER.

This clonotype was seen a few times. The chain carries TRBV29-1 and TRBJ2-7; 9 bases agree with TRBD1. This CDR3 has 15 residues. Germline V gives CDR1 SQVTM, CDR2 ANQGSEA. The junction had 5 bases not matched to a gene; V was cut back by 1 base and J by 1 base. The CDR3 DNA reads as TGCAGCGTTGAAGGTCTCGGGACAGGGTCCTACGAGCAGTACTTC. Amino acid sequence: CSVEGLGTGSYEQYF.

This clonotype was detected many times. The V gene is TRBV12-3 or TRBV12-4, the J gene TRBJ2-6; D is unclear. The CDR3 is made up of 15 amino acids. Trimming removed 6 bases from V and 4 bases from J, with 13 bases in between. The CDR3 DNA sequence: TGTGCCAGCAGACTCCCAGCCGCCGGGGCCAACGTCCTGACTTTC. This codes for CASRLPAAGANVLTF.

In this sample, this clonotype turned up a few times. V and J are TRBV6-1 and TRBJ1-5; 7 nucleotides match TRBD1. The CDR3 spans 15 residues. The ends lost 2 bases at V and 7 bases at J; junction bases unmatched: 8. Per the germline V gene, CDR1 is MNHNS and CDR2 is SASEGT. The CDR3 DNA reads TGTGCCAGCAGTGAACCTATACAGGGGAAGCAGCCCCAGCATTTT. Amino acid sequence: CASSEPIQGKQPQHF.

The chain employs TRBV20-1 and TRBJ2-5, with 12 bases lining up with TRBD2. Trimming cost V 2 bases and J 5 bases; bases outside gene matches: 9. This CDR3 comprises 16 residues. Germline V lookup: CDR1 DFQATT, CDR2 SNEGSKA (reference sequence). DNA of the CDR3: TGCAGTGCTAGACTGACTAGCGGGAGACCCCAGGAGACCCAGTACTTC. Its translation: CSARLTSGRPQETQYF.

This clonotype has more than one count but fewer than ten. The chain employs TRBV6-5 and TRBJ2-5; 8 bases map to TRBD1. V shed 2 bases and J 5 bases; nucleotides not matched to a gene: 7. Germline lookup yields CDR1 MNHEY and CDR2 SVGAGI. This CDR3 contains 15 residues. CDR3 coding DNA: TGTGCCAGCAGTTACCTGGGCAGGGGGCGGGAGACCCAGTACTTC. The encoded protein is CASSYLGRGRETQYF.

There are a few counts of this clonotype. The V and J genes are TRBV20-1 and TRBJ2-5; 8 nucleotides match TRBD1. With 3 bases clipped from V and 4 bases from J, the junction kept 10 bases outside the gene matches. This CDR3 has 15 residues. Germline loops: CDR1 DFQATT, CDR2 SNEGSKA (reference sequence). CDR3 residues: CSASERGQGAETQYF. CDR3 nucleotides: TGCAGTGCTAGTGAGAGGGGCCAGGGGGCAGAGACCCAGTACTTC.

This chain uses TRBV20-1 with TRBJ2-2, with 9 bases that match TRBD1. The CDR3 consists of 15 residues. J gave up 6 bases and V 5 bases, and 10 bases lay outside the gene matches. From germline, CDR1 is DFQATT and CDR2 SNEGSKA (reference sequence). The CDR3 nucleotides read TGCAGTGCTGCCCCCGGGACAGGGCAAGCCGGGGAGCTGTTTTTT. It encodes CSAAPGTGQAGELFF.

This clonotype came up a few times. CDR3 in amino acids: CASSSAGGPHNEQFF. In nucleotides, the CDR3 is TGCGCCAGCAGCTCCGCCGGGGGGCCTCACAATGAGCAGTTCTTC. The V and J genes are TRBV5-1 and TRBJ2-1; a possible D gene is TRBD2 (7 bases). The CDR3 sequence is 15 residues long. Trimming removed 3 bases from V and 5 bases from J, with 15 bases in between. CDR1 is SGHRS and CDR2 is YFSETQ in the germline V gene.

The DNA for the CDR3 is TGCAGCGTTCGAAACTTAGCGGGAGAGGCCGAGACCCAGTACTTC. Protein product: CSVRNLAGEAETQYF. The chain uses TRBV29-1 and TRBJ2-5, with 9 bases matching TRBD2. With 5 bases clipped from V and 5 bases from J, the junction kept 12 bases outside the gene matches. This CDR3 is 15 amino acids long. Germline CDR1 is SQVTM and CDR2 is ANQGSEA.

The gene calls are TRBV2 and TRBJ2-3, with TRBD1 matching 11 bases. V dropped 5 bases and J dropped 6; count of bases not matched to a gene: 4. The CDR3 extends over 14 amino acids. The germline CDR1 and CDR2 sequences are SNHLY and FYNNEI. The CDR3 bases are TGTGCCAGCAGTCGGACAGGGGGCCCGGATACGCAGTATTTT. Translating it yields CASSRTGGPDTQYF.

The V gene is TRBV11-1, the J gene TRBJ2-6, with TRBD2 identical over 7 bases. V was clipped by 0 bases and J by 2 bases; unmatched bases: 4. CDR1 and CDR2 from the germline V gene are SGHAT and FQDESV (reference sequence). The CDR3 totals 17 residues. The CDR3 here is CASSLAVGGTGANVLTF. DNA of the CDR3: TGTGCCAGCAGCTTAGCCGTGGGGGGGACTGGGGCCAACGTCCTGACTTTC.

The rearrangement joins TRBV29-1 to TRBJ1-2; D is unclear. The CDR3 spans 10 residues. CDR1 is SQVTM and CDR2 is ANQGSEA in the germline V gene. V shed 5 bases and J shed 7 bases, with 8 bases lying between them. The CDR3 DNA reads as TGCAGCGTTTCTTCAGTTGGCTACACCTTC. It translates to CSVSSVGYTF.

In this sample, this clonotype turned up a few times. Here the CDR3 reads CASSPGGIANTGELFF. In DNA, the CDR3 is TGCGCCAGCAGCCCGGGAGGTATCGCGAACACCGGGGAGCTGTTTTTT. The rearrangement joins TRBV5-1 to TRBJ2-2; 7 nucleotides agree with TRBD2. J lost 0 bases, V lost 4 bases, and 6 bases had no gene match. The CDR3 runs 16 residues. Looked up from germline, CDR1 is SGHRS and CDR2 is YFSETQ.

The chain joins TRBV5-5 to TRBJ2-7; no clear D gene. Per the germline V gene, CDR1 is SGHKS and CDR2 is YYEKEE (reference sequence). V lost 4 bases to trimming and J lost 5 bases, with 16 bases between them. This CDR3 contains 14 residues. The CDR3 is CASSPEIIEDEQYF. The CDR3, as DNA: TGTGCCAGCAGCCCGGAGATTATTGAGGACGAGCAGTACTTC.

On this clonotype: A read error may produce the germline difference seen at one junction end. The rearrangement uses TRBV6-5 and TRBJ2-5; the D gene is possibly TRBD2 (5 bases). The CDR3 covers 15 residues. CDR1 and CDR2 (germline): MNHEY, SVGAGI. CDR3 region: CASSYGEKLQATQYF. The DNA for the CDR3 is TGTGCCAGCAGTTATGGGGAGAAACTCCAAGCGACCCAGTACTTC.

As regards this clonotype: One end of the junction is discordant with germline, which a read error may explain. This chain joins TRBV12-5 and TRBJ2-2; a possible D gene is TRBD1 (5 bases). The CDR3 spans 17 residues. Per germline, CDR1 LGHNT and CDR2 FRNRAP. In nucleotides, the CDR3 is TGTTCTAGTGGTCTCCTTCCCGACAGCCAAGCCACCGGGGAGCTGTTTTTT. It translates to CSSGLLPDSQATGELFF.

The rearrangement uses TRBV7-9 and TRBJ1-1, with unresolved D. The CDR3 length is 12 residues. The germline V and J ends were trimmed by 2 bases and 7 bases, with 8 bases remaining between them. Germline V lookup: CDR1 SEHNR, CDR2 FQNEAQ (reference sequence). CDR3: CASSLPKIEAFF. The CDR3 nucleotides read TGTGCCAGCAGCTTACCGAAGATTGAAGCTTTCTTT.

This clonotype was observed a few times. V and J are TRBV29-1 and TRBJ2-5; 7 bases agree with TRBD1. The V gene's germline CDR1 is SQVTM and CDR2 ANQGSEA. This CDR3 has 15 amino acids. Trimming cost V 0 bases and J 5 bases; bases outside gene matches: 9. CDR3 in amino acids: CSVEDLHRGQETQYF. Here the CDR3 DNA reads TGCAGCGTTGAAGATCTGCACAGGGGCCAGGAGACCCAGTACTTC. The full variable domain, completed using reference TRBV29-1 and TRBJ2-5, is SAVISQKPSRDICQRGTSLTIQCQVDSQVTMMFWYRQQPGQSLTLIATANQGSEATYESGFVIDKFPISRPNLTFSTLTVSNMSPEDSSIYLCSVEDLHRGQETQYFGPGTRLLVL.

This clonotype has just one count. V is TRBV18 and J is TRBJ1-2, with a possible D match to TRBD1 (6 bases). In germline, CDR1 is KGHSH, CDR2 LQKENI. Between the trimmed V and J ends, which lost 4 bases and 6 bases, there was a span of 15 bases. CDR3 length equals 14 residues. CDR3 sequence reads: CASSRSQGSDGYTF. The CDR3 DNA follows: TGTGCCAGCTCACGTTCACAGGGAAGCGATGGCTACACCTTC.